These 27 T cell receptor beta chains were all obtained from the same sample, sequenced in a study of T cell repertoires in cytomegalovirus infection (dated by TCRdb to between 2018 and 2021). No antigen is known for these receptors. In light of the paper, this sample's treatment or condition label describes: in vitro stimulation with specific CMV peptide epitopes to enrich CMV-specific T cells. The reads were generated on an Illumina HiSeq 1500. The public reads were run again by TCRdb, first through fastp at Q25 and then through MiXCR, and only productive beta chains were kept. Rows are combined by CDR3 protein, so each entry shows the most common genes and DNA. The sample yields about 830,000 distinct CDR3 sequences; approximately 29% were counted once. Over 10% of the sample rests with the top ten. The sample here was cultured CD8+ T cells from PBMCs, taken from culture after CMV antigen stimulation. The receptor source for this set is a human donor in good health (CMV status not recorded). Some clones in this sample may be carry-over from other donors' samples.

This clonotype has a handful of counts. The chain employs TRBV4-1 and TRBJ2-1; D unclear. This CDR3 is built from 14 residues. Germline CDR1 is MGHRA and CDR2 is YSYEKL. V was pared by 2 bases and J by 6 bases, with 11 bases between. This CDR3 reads CASSQSFMTNEQFF. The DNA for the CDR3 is TGCGCCAGCAGCCAATCCTTCATGACCAATGAGCAGTTCTTC.

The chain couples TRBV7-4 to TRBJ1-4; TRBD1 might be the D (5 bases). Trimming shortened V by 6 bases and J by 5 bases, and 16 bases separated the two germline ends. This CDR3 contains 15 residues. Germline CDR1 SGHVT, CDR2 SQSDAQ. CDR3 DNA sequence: TGTGCCAGCAGTCCCAGGGAGGTTGAGAATGAAAAACTGTTTTTT. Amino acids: CASSPREVENEKLFF.

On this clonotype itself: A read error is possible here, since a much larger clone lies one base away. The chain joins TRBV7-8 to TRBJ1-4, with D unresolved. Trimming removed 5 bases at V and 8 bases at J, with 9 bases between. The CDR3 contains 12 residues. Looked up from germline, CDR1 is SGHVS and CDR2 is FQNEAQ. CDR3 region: CASSIHGEKLFF. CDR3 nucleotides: TGTGCCAGCAGCATACATGGGGAAAAACTGTTTTTT. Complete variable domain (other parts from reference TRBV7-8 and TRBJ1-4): GAGVSQSPRYKVAKRGQDVALRCDPISGHVSLFWYQQALGQGPEFLTYFQNEAQLDKSGLPSDRFFAERPEGSVSTLKIQRTQQEDSAVYLCASSIHGEKLFFGSGTQLSVL.

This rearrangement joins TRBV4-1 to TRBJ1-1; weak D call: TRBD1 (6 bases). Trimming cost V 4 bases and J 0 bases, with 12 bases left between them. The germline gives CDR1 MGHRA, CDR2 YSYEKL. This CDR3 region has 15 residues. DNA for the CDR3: TGCGCCAGCAGCCGGGACATGGCCATGAACACTGAAGCTTTCTTT. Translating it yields CASSRDMAMNTEAFF.

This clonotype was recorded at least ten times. The CDR3: CASSLGAMNTEAFF. CDR3 coding DNA: TGTGCCAGCAGCCTAGGGGCGATGAACACTGAAGCTTTCTTT. The rearrangement joins TRBV7-6 to TRBJ1-1, with D possibly being TRBD1 (5 bases). This CDR3 comprises 14 residues. Trimming stripped 5 bases from V and 0 bases from J, with 10 bases between. The germline CDR1 and CDR2 sequences are SGHVS and FNYEAQ.

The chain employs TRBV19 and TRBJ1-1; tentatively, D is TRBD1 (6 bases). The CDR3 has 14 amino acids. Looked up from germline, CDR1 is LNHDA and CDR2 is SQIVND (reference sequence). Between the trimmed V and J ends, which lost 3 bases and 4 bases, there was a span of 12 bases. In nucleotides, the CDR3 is TGTGCCAGTAGTATCCCCCCAGGGGTCACTGAAGCTTTCTTT. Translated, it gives CASSIPPGVTEAFF.

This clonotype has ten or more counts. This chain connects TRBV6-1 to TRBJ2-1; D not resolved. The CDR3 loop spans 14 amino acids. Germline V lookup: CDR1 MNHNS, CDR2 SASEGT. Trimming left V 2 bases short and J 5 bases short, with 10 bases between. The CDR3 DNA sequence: TGTGCCAGCAGTGAACTACAGTTTGACAATGAGCAGTTCTTC. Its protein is CASSELQFDNEQFF.

CDR3 DNA: TGTGCCAGTGGACAGTACAATCAGCCCCAGCATTTT. It specifies CASGQYNQPQHF. The chain combines TRBV27 with TRBJ1-5; possible D gene TRBD1, 6 bases. The length of the CDR3 is 12 residues. From germline, CDR1 is MNHEY and CDR2 SMNVEV (reference sequence). V gave up 9 bases and J gave up 3 bases, with 9 bases separating them.

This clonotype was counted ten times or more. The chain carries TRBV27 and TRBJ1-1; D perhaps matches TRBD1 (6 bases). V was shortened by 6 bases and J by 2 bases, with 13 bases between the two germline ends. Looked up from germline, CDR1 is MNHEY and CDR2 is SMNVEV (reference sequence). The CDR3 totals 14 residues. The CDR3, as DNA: TGTGCCAGCAGCTTGACAGGCCCCAACACTGAAGCTTTCTTT. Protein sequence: CASSLTGPNTEAFF.

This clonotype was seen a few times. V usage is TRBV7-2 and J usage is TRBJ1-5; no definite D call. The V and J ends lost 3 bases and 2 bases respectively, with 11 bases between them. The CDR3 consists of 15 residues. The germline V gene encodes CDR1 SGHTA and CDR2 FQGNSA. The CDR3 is CASSFRGNGNQPQHF. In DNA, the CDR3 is TGTGCCAGCAGCTTCCGTGGGAATGGCAATCAGCCCCAGCATTTT.

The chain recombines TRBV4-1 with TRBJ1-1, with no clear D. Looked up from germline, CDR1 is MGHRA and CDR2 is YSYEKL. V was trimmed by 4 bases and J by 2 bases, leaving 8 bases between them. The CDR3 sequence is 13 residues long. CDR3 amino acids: CASSPHFNTEAFF. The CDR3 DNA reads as TGCGCCAGCAGCCCGCACTTTAACACTGAAGCTTTCTTT.

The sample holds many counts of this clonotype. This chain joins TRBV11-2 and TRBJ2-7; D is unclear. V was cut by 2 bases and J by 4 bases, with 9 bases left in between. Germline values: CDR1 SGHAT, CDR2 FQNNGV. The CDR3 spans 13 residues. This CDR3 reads CASSLSQLYEQYV. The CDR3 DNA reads TGTGCCAGCAGCTTATCGCAGCTATACGAGCAGTACGTC.

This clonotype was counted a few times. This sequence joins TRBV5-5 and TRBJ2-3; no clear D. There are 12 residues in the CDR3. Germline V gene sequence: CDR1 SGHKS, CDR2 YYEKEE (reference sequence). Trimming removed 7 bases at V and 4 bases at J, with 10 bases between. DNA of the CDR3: TGTGCCAGCTGCGCATACTCAGATACGCAGTATTTT. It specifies CASCAYSDTQYF.

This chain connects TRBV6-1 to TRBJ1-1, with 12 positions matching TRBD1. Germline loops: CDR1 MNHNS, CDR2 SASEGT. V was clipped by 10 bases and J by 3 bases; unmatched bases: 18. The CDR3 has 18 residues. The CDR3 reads CAISPLPGQGAQDTEAFF. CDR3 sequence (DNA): TGTGCCATCTCACCTTTACCGGGACAGGGGGCGCAGGACACTGAAGCTTTCTTT.

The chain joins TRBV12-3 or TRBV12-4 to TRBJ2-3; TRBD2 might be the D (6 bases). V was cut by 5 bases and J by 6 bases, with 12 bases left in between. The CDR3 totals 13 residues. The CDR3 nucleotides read TGTGCCAGCAGTCTGACTAGTTCGGATACGCAGTATTTT. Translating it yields CASSLTSSDTQYF.

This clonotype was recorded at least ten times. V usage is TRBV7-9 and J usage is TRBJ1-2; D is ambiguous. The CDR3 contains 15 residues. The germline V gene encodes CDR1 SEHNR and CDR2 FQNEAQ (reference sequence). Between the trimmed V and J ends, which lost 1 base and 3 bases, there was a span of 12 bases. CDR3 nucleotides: TGTGCCAGCAGCTTAGTTGGGGTAGAAGACTATGGCTACACCTTC. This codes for CASSLVGVEDYGYTF.

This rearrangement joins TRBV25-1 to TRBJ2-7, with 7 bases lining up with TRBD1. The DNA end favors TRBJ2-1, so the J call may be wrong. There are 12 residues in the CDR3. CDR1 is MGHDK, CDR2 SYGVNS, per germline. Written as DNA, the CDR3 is TGTGCCACCGTCCCGACAGGGAGTGAGCAGTTCTTC. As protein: CATVPTGSEQFF.

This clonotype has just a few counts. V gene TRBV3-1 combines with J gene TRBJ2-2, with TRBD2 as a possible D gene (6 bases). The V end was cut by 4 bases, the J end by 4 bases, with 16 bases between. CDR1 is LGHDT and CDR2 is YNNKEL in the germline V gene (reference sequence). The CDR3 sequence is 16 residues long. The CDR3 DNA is TGTGCCAGCAGCCGACAACCGGGACTCCCCACCGGGGAGCTGTTTTTT. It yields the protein CASSRQPGLPTGELFF.

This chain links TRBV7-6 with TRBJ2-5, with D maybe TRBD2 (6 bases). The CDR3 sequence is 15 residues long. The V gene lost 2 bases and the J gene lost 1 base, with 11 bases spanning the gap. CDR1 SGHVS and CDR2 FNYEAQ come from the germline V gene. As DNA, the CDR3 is TGTGCCAGCAGCTTATCCGGGGGAATCCAAGAGACCCAGTACTTC. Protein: CASSLSGGIQETQYF.

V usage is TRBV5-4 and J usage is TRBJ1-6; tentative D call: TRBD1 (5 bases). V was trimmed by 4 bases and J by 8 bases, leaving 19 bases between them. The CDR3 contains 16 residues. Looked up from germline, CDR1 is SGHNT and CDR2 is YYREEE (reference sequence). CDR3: CASSSGTFAVDSPLHF. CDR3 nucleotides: TGTGCCAGCAGCAGTGGGACTTTCGCCGTTGATTCACCCCTCCACTTT.

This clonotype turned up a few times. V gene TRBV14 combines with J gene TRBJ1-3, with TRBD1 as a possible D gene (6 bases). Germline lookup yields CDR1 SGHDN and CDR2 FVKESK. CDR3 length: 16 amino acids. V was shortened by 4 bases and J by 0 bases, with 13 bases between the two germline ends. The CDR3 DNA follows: TGTGCCAGCAGCCTTTGGAGGGGGGGCTCTGGAAACACCATATATTTT. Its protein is CASSLWRGGSGNTIYF.

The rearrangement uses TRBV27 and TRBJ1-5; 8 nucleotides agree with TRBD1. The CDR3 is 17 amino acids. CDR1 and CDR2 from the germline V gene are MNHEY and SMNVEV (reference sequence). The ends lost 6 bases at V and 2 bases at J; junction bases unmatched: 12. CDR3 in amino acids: CASSPSSGGAGNQPQHF. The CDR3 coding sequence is TGTGCCAGCAGCCCTTCGTCAGGGGGCGCCGGCAATCAGCCCCAGCATTTT.

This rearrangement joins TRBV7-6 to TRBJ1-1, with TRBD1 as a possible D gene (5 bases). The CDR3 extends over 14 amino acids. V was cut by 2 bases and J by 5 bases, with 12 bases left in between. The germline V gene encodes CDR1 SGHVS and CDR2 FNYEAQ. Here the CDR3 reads CASSLPQGLTEAFF. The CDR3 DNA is TGTGCCAGCAGCTTACCCCAGGGACTGACTGAAGCTTTCTTT.

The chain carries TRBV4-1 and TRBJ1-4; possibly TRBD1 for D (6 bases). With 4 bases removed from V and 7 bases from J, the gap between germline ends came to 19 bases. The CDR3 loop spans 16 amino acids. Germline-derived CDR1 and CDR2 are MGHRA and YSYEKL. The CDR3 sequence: CASSRVTGRPGEKLFF. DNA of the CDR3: TGCGCCAGCAGCCGCGTTACAGGGCGCCCTGGTGAAAAACTGTTTTTT.

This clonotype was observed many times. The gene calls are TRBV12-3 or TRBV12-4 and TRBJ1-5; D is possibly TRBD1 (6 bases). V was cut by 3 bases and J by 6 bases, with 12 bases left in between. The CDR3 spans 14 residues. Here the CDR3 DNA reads TGTGCCAGCAGTTTGGCAGGGGCTCTTCAGCCCCAGCATTTT. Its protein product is CASSLAGALQPQHF.

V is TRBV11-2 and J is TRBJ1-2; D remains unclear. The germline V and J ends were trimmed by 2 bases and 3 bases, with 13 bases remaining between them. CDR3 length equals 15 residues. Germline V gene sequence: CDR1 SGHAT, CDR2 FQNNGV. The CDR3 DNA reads TGTGCCAGCAGCTTAACAAACGTCCGGGACTATGGCTACACCTTC. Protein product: CASSLTNVRDYGYTF.

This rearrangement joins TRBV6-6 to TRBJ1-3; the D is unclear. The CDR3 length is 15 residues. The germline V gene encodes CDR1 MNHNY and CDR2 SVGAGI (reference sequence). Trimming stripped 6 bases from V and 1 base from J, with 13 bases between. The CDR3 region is CASSKDSLSGNTIYF. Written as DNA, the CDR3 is TGTGCCAGCAGCAAAGATAGTTTATCTGGAAACACCATATATTTT.